This entry is about one T cell receptor beta chain. Its antigen is as yet unknown. Sequence at one end of the junction differs from germline and may be a read error. Baseline was the first blood sampling point, followed by cycle 4 day 1 and cycle 7 day 1. The CDR3 sequence is 14 residues long. Data came from immunoSEQ multiplex PCR; TCRdb stores just in-frame clones and leaves some out. The sample has 45,000 to 55,000 clones, around 81% seen once. The record originates from a study of OX40 agonist ivuxolimab in advanced cancers. Study overall: Every 2 weeks, patients got intravenous ivuxolimab at one of six dose levels (0.01-10 mg/kg). Findings of the study overall: Researchers report that CD8+ T cells had, on average, more expanded clones than CD4+.

The TCR was taken from an adult with an advanced solid tumor such as melanoma, head and neck, liver or kidney cancer. This specimen was CD4+ or CD8+ T cells sorted from blood, taken in a trial of the OX40 agonist ivuxolimab. The rearrangement joins TRBV5-3 to TRBJ1-1, with a tentative D call TRBD1 (5 bases). TRBV5-3 is reported as an ORF; its role is uncertain. The CDR3 DNA reads as TGTGCCAGCAGCTTGGTTCCCCGGGGGACTGAAGCTTTCTTT. Translated: CASSLVPRGTEAFF.